Below, 31 T cell receptor beta chains from the same sample are listed, as sequenced in a study of OX40 agonist ivuxolimab in advanced cancers. Clones were read by immunoSEQ multiplex PCR, and TCRdb kept only the in-frame ones, dropping some. The sample lists about 97,000 clones, roughly 90% occurring once. The sequenced sample was CD4+ or CD8+ T cells sorted from blood, obtained in a trial of the OX40 agonist ivuxolimab. These receptors all stem from an adult with an advanced solid tumor such as melanoma, head and neck, liver or kidney cancer.

This clone has a single count. The rearrangement uses TRBV5-4 and TRBJ1-2; perhaps TRBD1 as D (5 bases). Germline assignment: CDR1 SGHNT and CDR2 YYREEE (reference sequence). This CDR3 has 16 residues. V dropped 2 bases and J dropped 3 bases, with 17 bases sitting between them. The CDR3: CASSLGETRSYYGYTF. CDR3 in DNA: TGTGCCAGCAGCTTAGGGGAGACACGCAGCTACTATGGCTACACCTTC.

The genes are TRBV10-3 and TRBJ1-1, with TRBD1 matching 8 bases. There are 18 residues in the CDR3. In germline, CDR1 is ENHRY, CDR2 SYGVKD. The trim removed 8 bases at V and 1 base at J, leaving 18 bases unmatched. The DNA of the CDR3 is TGTGCCATCTCGGGAAATTTCGGGACAGGATCCGCGAACACTGAAGCTTTCTTT. Amino acids: CAISGNFGTGSANTEAFF.

This chain's CDR3 is CASSIRRTEQETQYF. Written as DNA, the CDR3 is TGTGCCAGTAGTATTAGGCGGACAGAACAAGAGACCCAGTACTTC. J is TRBJ2-5 and V is TRBV19; perhaps TRBD1 as D (6 bases). This CDR3 has 15 residues. Germline CDR1 and CDR2: LNHDA and SQIVND (reference sequence). V gave up 3 bases and J gave up 2 bases, with 13 bases separating them.

This clone has just a few counts. The rearrangement links TRBV5-1 to TRBJ2-2, with a weak D call TRBD1 (5 bases). V was shortened by 4 bases and J by 2 bases, with 9 bases between the two germline ends. Germline lookup yields CDR1 SGHRS and CDR2 YFSETQ. The CDR3 runs 14 residues. In DNA, the CDR3 is TGCGCCAGCAGCACCGGACACAACACCGGGGAGCTGTTTTTT. This gives the protein CASSTGHNTGELFF. Combining the CDR3 with reference TRBV5-1 and TRBJ2-2 gives the whole variable domain KAGVTQTPRYLIKTRGQQVTLSCSPISGHRSVSWYQQTPGQGLQFLFEYFSETQRNKGNFPGRFSGRQFSNSRSEMNVSTLELGDSALYLCASSTGHNTGELFFGEGSRLTVL.

This sequence joins TRBV20-1 and TRBJ1-1; unclear D gene. CDR1 and CDR2 (germline): DFQATT, SNEGSKA (reference sequence). This CDR3 is 11 amino acids long. The CDR3 bases are TGCAGGGGCGCCTCGGGCACTGAAGCTTTCTTT. Its translation: CRGASGTEAFF.

This clone was detected once. V is TRBV4-2 and J is TRBJ1-1, with D hard to call. This CDR3 contains 14 residues. V was trimmed by 0 bases and J by 5 bases, leaving 10 bases between them. CDR1 is LGHNA, CDR2 YNFKEQ, per germline. CDR3 bases: TGTGCCAGCAGCCAAGAATTGGGTTTGACTGAAGCTTTCTTT. Translating gives CASSQELGLTEAFF.

This chain connects TRBV19 to TRBJ1-2; D possibly corresponds to TRBD1 (5 bases). Germline V gene lookup returns CDR1 LNHDA and CDR2 SQIVND (reference sequence). This CDR3 comprises 15 residues. The germline V and J ends were trimmed by 3 bases and 2 bases, with 13 bases remaining between them. CDR3 sequence: CASSISGGTNYGYTF. The CDR3 DNA reads TGTGCCAGTAGTATTTCGGGGGGGACCAACTATGGCTACACCTTC.

The rearrangement links TRBV7-2 to TRBJ1-1; TRBD1 agrees at 10 bases. The J segment lost 2 bases and the V segment lost 2 bases, leaving 5 bases of the junction unmatched. The germline CDR1 and CDR2 sequences are SGHTA and FQGNSA. The CDR3 runs 16 residues. The CDR3 nucleotides read TGTGCCAGCAGCTTACGCGGACAGGGGGTTAACACTGAAGCTTTCTTT. It encodes CASSLRGQGVNTEAFF.

The chain combines TRBV7-6 with TRBJ2-2; 10 bases match TRBD2. Germline V CDR1 and CDR2: SGHVS, FNYEAQ. Trimming removed 4 bases from V and 5 bases from J; junction bases left unmatched: 7. The CDR3 has 16 residues. CDR3 nucleotides: TGTGCCAGCAGCTCCTTAGCGGGGGGCAGTACCGGGGAGCTGTTTTTT. Translation: CASSSLAGGSTGELFF.

The chain couples TRBV6-6 to TRBJ1-2, with 8 positions matching TRBD1. This CDR3 has 15 residues. The ends lost 0 bases at V and 4 bases at J; junction bases unmatched: 4. Germline V gives CDR1 MNHNY, CDR2 SVGAGI (reference sequence). The DNA for the CDR3 is TGTGCCAGCAGTTACTCAGCAGGGGGCAGCTATGGCTACACCTTC. It translates to CASSYSAGGSYGYTF.

The rearrangement uses TRBV7-2 and TRBJ2-6; D unresolved. Germline values: CDR1 SGHTA, CDR2 FQGNSA. The length of the CDR3 is 17 residues. V gave up 3 bases and J gave up 0 bases, with 12 bases separating them. The CDR3: CASSFSPAGSGANVLTF. Written as DNA, the CDR3 is TGTGCCAGCAGCTTTTCCCCAGCAGGCTCTGGGGCCAACGTCCTGACTTTC.

The genes are TRBV13 and TRBJ2-3; D remains ambiguous. V lost 3 bases and J lost 2, with 6 bases in between. The CDR3 length is 13 residues. Germline values: CDR1 PRHDT, CDR2 FYEKMQ (reference sequence). The CDR3 DNA follows: TGTGCCAGCAGCTTGGGGAACACAGATACGCAGTATTTT. It yields the protein CASSLGNTDTQYF.

The V gene is TRBV19, the J gene TRBJ1-2; D not certain. From germline, CDR1 is LNHDA and CDR2 SQIVND (reference sequence). The CDR3 covers 13 residues. Trimming left V 3 bases short and J 8 bases short, with 13 bases between. The CDR3 bases are TGTGCCAGTAGTATTTGGGCCTCCGGGGGCTACACCTTC. Protein product: CASSIWASGGYTF.

CDR3 in amino acids: CASSLGTVFSYEQYF. CDR3 nucleotides: TGTGCCAGCAGCTTAGGGACAGTATTCTCCTACGAGCAGTACTTC. The chain has TRBV7-9 and TRBJ2-7, with D possibly matching TRBD1 (6 bases). The length of the CDR3 is 15 residues. Trimming cost V 1 base and J 0 bases, with 10 bases left between them. CDR1 is SEHNR, CDR2 FQNEAQ, per germline (reference sequence).

The chain couples TRBV4-2 to TRBJ2-3; D might be TRBD2 (6 bases). The CDR3 totals 17 residues. CDR1 and CDR2 (germline): LGHNA, YNFKEQ. V lost 4 bases, J lost 1 base, and 18 bases lay in between. CDR3 loop: CASSPRRASEGTDTQYF. The DNA for the CDR3 is TGTGCCAGCAGCCCCAGGAGGGCCTCCGAAGGCACAGATACGCAGTATTTT.

The chain links TRBV7-9 to TRBJ2-7; D gene ambiguous. V was shortened by 6 bases and J by 1 base, with 7 bases between the two germline ends. This CDR3 spans 12 amino acids. Germline V gene lookup returns CDR1 SEHNR and CDR2 FQNEAQ (reference sequence). The CDR3 reads CASRTGSYEQYF. The CDR3 DNA follows: TGTGCCAGCAGAACCGGGTCCTACGAGCAGTACTTC.

The rearrangement links TRBV18 to TRBJ2-1; TRBD2 matches 13 bases. J gave up 9 bases and V 3 bases, and 5 bases lay outside the gene matches. The germline gives CDR1 KGHSH, CDR2 LQKENI. The CDR3 contains 15 residues. CDR3 region: CASSPGLAGEGEQFF. The CDR3 coding sequence is TGTGCCAGCTCACCCGGACTAGCGGGAGAAGGTGAGCAGTTCTTC. Together with reference TRBV18 and TRBJ2-1, the CDR3 gives the full variable domain: NAGVMQNPRHLVRRRGQEARLRCSPMKGHSHVYWYRQLPEEGLKFMVYLQKENIIDESGMPKERFSAEFPKEGPSILRIQQVVRGDSAAYFCASSPGLAGEGEQFFGPGTRLTVL.

The V gene is TRBV30, the J gene TRBJ1-5; TRBD1 aligns across 7 bases. The CDR3 is 14 amino acids. The germline V gene has CDR1 GTSNPN and CDR2 SVGIG (reference sequence). Trimming took 1 base from V and 4 from J; bases not matched to a gene: 4. CDR3 nucleotides: TGTGCCTGGAGTGGACAGGGATCTAATCAGCCCCAGCATTTT. This codes for CAWSGQGSNQPQHF.

V and J are TRBV18 and TRBJ2-7; D gene uncertain. CDR1 is KGHSH, CDR2 LQKENI, per germline. The CDR3 is 16 amino acids. V was shortened by 1 base and J by 2 bases, with 15 bases between the two germline ends. The CDR3 region is CASSPLIDTAPYEQYF. The CDR3 DNA reads TGTGCCAGCTCACCACTTATAGACACCGCTCCCTACGAGCAGTACTTC.

CDR3 coding DNA: TGTGCCTGGAGTGCTCAGGGGATCCCCATGAACACTGAAGCTTTCTTT. It specifies CAWSAQGIPMNTEAFF. This chain connects TRBV30 to TRBJ1-1; D perhaps matches TRBD1 (6 bases). CDR1 is GTSNPN, CDR2 SVGIG, per germline (reference sequence). The V end was cut by 1 base, the J end by 0 bases, with 15 bases between. The CDR3 is 16 amino acids.

This chain connects TRBV7-3 to TRBJ2-3; D gene ambiguous. Trimming left V 6 bases short and J 3 bases short, with 10 bases between. Germline CDR1 reads SGHTA; CDR2 reads FQGTGA. This CDR3 contains 13 residues. The CDR3 sequence: CASRPLGTDTQYF. The CDR3 region has the DNA TGTGCCAGCAGACCTTTGGGGACAGATACGCAGTATTTT.

This clone was counted between two and nine times. The V call is TRBV7-9, the J call TRBJ1-1; D gene uncertain. This CDR3 has 12 amino acids. The germline V gene encodes CDR1 SEHNR and CDR2 FQNEAQ (reference sequence). V was shortened by 6 bases and J by 5 bases, with 10 bases between the two germline ends. The CDR3 DNA follows: TGTGCCAGCAGTTGGGAAGGGACTGAAGCTTTCTTT. Amino acid sequence: CASSWEGTEAFF.

The chain couples TRBV7-3 to TRBJ1-1; D not resolved. The CDR3 is made up of 15 amino acids. Germline V gene data show CDR1 as SGHTA and CDR2 as FQGTGA. Trimming removed 2 bases at V and 0 bases at J, with 10 bases between. CDR3: CASSLLTVMNTEAFF. CDR3 coding DNA: TGTGCCAGCAGCTTACTTACAGTTATGAACACTGAAGCTTTCTTT.

Only one count was recorded for this clone. The V and J genes are TRBV4-1 and TRBJ2-7; possibly TRBD1 for D (5 bases). Germline assignment: CDR1 MGHRA and CDR2 YSYEKL. V lost 4 bases and J 5 bases, leaving 21 bases between the germline ends. There are 16 residues in the CDR3. The CDR3 DNA sequence: TGCGCCAGCAGCCGGTTACCCGGACACCCTCAGAACGAGCAGTACTTC. This translates into CASSRLPGHPQNEQYF.

The gene calls are TRBV6-6 and TRBJ2-7, with a tentative D call TRBD1 (7 bases). Trimming cost V 7 bases and J 12 bases, with 25 bases left between them. Germline CDR1 reads MNHNY; CDR2 reads SVGAGI (reference sequence). The CDR3 covers 14 residues. The CDR3 coding sequence is TGTGCCAGCAACCCAGGGCAGGGGGGTTTAGCTCGGTACTTC. Translating it yields CASNPGQGGLARYF.

CDR3 sequence: CAINKREATDTQYF. CDR3 sequence (DNA): TGTGCCATCAATAAGCGGGAGGCCACAGATACGCAGTATTTT. The chain uses TRBV10-3 and TRBJ2-3; TRBD2 agrees at 9 bases. V was pared by 7 bases and J by 2 bases, with 4 bases of the junction left unmatched. Germline lookup yields CDR1 ENHRY and CDR2 SYGVKD. This CDR3 region has 14 residues.

The CDR3 sequence is CASSLWGSEQYF. The CDR3 DNA reads TGTGCCAGCAGTTTATGGGGGAGCGAGCAGTACTTC. The rearrangement uses TRBV27 and TRBJ2-7; D tentatively reads TRBD1 or TRBD2 (5 bases each). The germline CDR1 and CDR2 sequences are MNHEY and SMNVEV (reference sequence). This CDR3 comprises 12 residues. Between the trimmed V and J ends, which lost 1 base and 6 bases, there was a span of 7 bases.

The chain carries TRBV6-1 and TRBJ2-3; D tentatively reads TRBD1 or TRBD2 (5 bases each). V shed 1 base and J shed 2 bases, with 13 bases lying between them. The CDR3 contains 16 residues. The germline gives CDR1 MNHNS, CDR2 SASEGT. The CDR3 spells CASSEEGRTFTDTQYF. Written as DNA, the CDR3 is TGTGCCAGCAGTGAAGAGGGACGAACTTTCACAGATACGCAGTATTTT.

The count of this clone is one. CDR3 protein: CAWSVWRGRAQADTQYF. CDR3 sequence (DNA): TGTGCCTGGAGTGTATGGAGGGGGAGGGCCCAGGCAGATACGCAGTATTTT. The chain recombines TRBV30 with TRBJ2-3; tentatively, D is TRBD2 (7 bases). The CDR3 spans 17 residues. CDR1 GTSNPN and CDR2 SVGIG come from the germline V gene (reference sequence). V was shortened by 0 bases and J by 4 bases, with 20 bases between the two germline ends.

This sequence joins TRBV25-1 and TRBJ2-7; 8 nucleotides line up with TRBD1. The germline V gene has CDR1 MGHDK and CDR2 SYGVNS. The trim removed 4 bases at V and 4 bases at J, leaving 9 bases unmatched. The CDR3 spans 15 residues. CDR3 in amino acids: CASSALDRDFYEQYF. The CDR3, as DNA: TGTGCCAGCAGTGCTTTGGACAGGGACTTTTACGAGCAGTACTTC.

V is TRBV15 and J is TRBJ2-7; D not resolved. The germline V gene encodes CDR1 LNHNV and CDR2 YYDKDF (reference sequence). CDR3 size: 13 residues. V was trimmed by 0 bases and J by 6 bases, leaving 9 bases between them. The CDR3 loop is CATSREMFREQYF. The CDR3 nucleotides read TGTGCCACCAGCAGAGAAATGTTCCGCGAGCAGTACTTC.